Listed here is a single T cell receptor (beta chain). Its target is unknown. V lost 8 bases, J lost 8 bases, and 10 bases stayed unmatched. CDR3 size: 14 residues. Germline lookup yields CDR1 SGHTA and CDR2 FQGNSA. The data belong to a study of response to subunit inactivated influenza vaccine. Findings and limits, study-wide: Seasonal influenza vaccination, on each occasion, was suggested by the authors to recruit few new T cells.

TCRdb reanalysed the RT-PCR reads using MiXCR and keeps one entry per CDR3 protein. This sample has about 480,000 distinct CDR3 sequences, with 9.5% to 12% found just once. The rearrangement joins TRBV7-2 to TRBJ2-1; 9 bases are shared with TRBD2. The sample was PBMCs from blood, taken more than 35 days after vaccination. This receptor was obtained from a man aged 45 to 65 who received an inactivated influenza vaccine. Here the CDR3 reads CASSQAREGHEQFF. As DNA, the CDR3 is TGTGCCAGCTCCCAGGCGCGGGAGGGCCATGAGCAGTTCTTC.